This passage covers 30 T cell receptor beta chains from one sample sequenced in a study of blood T cell repertoires in COVID-19. Sequencing used immunoSEQ multiplex PCR; TCRdb keeps in-frame clones, though not all of them. The table lists around 300,000 clones, roughly 88% of them singletons. What was sequenced was peripheral blood. All receptors come from a woman aged 45-59 years with active or convalescent COVID-19.

This chain links TRBV4-3 with TRBJ2-1; 12 bases line up with TRBD1. With 3 bases clipped from V and 9 bases from J, the junction kept 12 bases outside the gene matches. The CDR3 is made up of 17 amino acids. The germline gives CDR1 LGHNA, CDR2 YSLEER. DNA for the CDR3: TGCGCCAGCAGCCACCGGGACAGGGGGCCTATTCTTGTTGAGCAGTTCTTC. Residues: CASSHRDRGPILVEQFF.

This chain uses TRBV19 with TRBJ2-7, with TRBD1 matching 9 bases. Germline values: CDR1 LNHDA, CDR2 SQIVND (reference sequence). Trimming removed 3 bases from V and 3 bases from J; junction bases left unmatched: 3. This CDR3 has 14 amino acids. CDR3 loop: CASSIRTGDYEQYF. The CDR3 DNA reads as TGTGCCAGTAGTATCCGGACAGGGGACTACGAGCAGTACTTC.

The CDR3 nucleotides read TGTGCCTGGAGTAAAGCGTTCGAGCAGTACTTC. This codes for CAWSKAFEQYF. V gene TRBV30 combines with J gene TRBJ2-7; D gene ambiguous. The CDR3 sequence is 11 residues long. CDR1 is GTSNPN and CDR2 is SVGIG in the germline V gene (reference sequence). The V gene lost 2 bases and the J gene lost 6 bases, with 8 bases spanning the gap.

The chain uses TRBV5-1 and TRBJ1-2; unclear D gene. V lost 0 bases, J lost 4 bases, and 10 bases lay in between. This CDR3 has 14 amino acids. Germline V gene lookup returns CDR1 SGHRS and CDR2 YFSETQ. The DNA of the CDR3 is TGCGCCAGCAGCTTGGACAGTCCTCGCTATGGCTACACCTTC. This sequence encodes CASSLDSPRYGYTF.

This sequence joins TRBV9 and TRBJ2-7; 12 positions agree with TRBD2. CDR1 and CDR2 (germline): SGDLS, YYNGEE. J gave up 0 bases and V 0 bases, and 7 bases lay outside the gene matches. This CDR3 comprises 18 residues. The DNA of the CDR3 is TGTGCCAGCAGCGTAGGCCTCGGGACTAGCGGGTACTCCTACGAGCAGTACTTC. It specifies CASSVGLGTSGYSYEQYF.

The chain employs TRBV28 and TRBJ2-5; 10 nucleotides line up with TRBD2. The CDR3 is made up of 16 amino acids. Germline V gene data show CDR1 as MDHEN and CDR2 as SYDVKM. The J segment lost 4 bases and the V segment lost 2 bases, leaving 7 bases of the junction unmatched. CDR3 sequence (DNA): TGTGCCAGCAGTTTAGCTAGCGGGAGACTAGGAGAGACCCAGTACTTC. Translating gives CASSLASGRLGETQYF.

The chain links TRBV9 to TRBJ1-1; possible D gene TRBD1, 5 bases. Germline CDR1 is SGDLS and CDR2 is YYNGEE. CDR3 length equals 14 residues. V lost 0 bases, J lost 5 bases, and 11 bases lay in between. The CDR3 DNA sequence: TGTGCCAGCAGCGTAGATTTGGGGGGGACTGAAGCTTTCTTT. Its translation: CASSVDLGGTEAFF.

This clone was observed a single time. The chain links TRBV6-5 to TRBJ1-2, with 9 nucleotides matching TRBD1. CDR1 and CDR2 from the germline V gene are MNHEY and SVGAGI. This CDR3 contains 16 residues. With 1 base clipped from V and 2 bases from J, the junction kept 5 bases outside the gene matches. The CDR3 sequence: CASSYLGQGGNYGYTF. The CDR3 DNA sequence: TGTGCCAGCAGTTACTTGGGACAGGGAGGAAACTATGGCTACACCTTC.

The chain carries TRBV7-2 and TRBJ2-1, with D unclear. The length of the CDR3 is 11 residues. Trimming stripped 5 bases from V and 6 bases from J, with 5 bases between. Per the germline V gene, CDR1 is SGHTA and CDR2 is FQGNSA. The CDR3 coding sequence is TGTGCCAGCAGCCGTGTCAATGAGCAGTTCTTC. This translates into CASSRVNEQFF. The whole variable domain, filled in from reference TRBV7-2 and TRBJ2-1, reads GAGVSQSPSNKVTEKGKDVELRCDPISGHTALYWYRQSLGQGLEFLIYFQGNSAPDKSGLPSDRFSAERTGGSVSTLTIQRTQQEDSAVYLCASSRVNEQFFGPGTRLTVL.

The chain employs TRBV6-6 and TRBJ2-7, with 9 bases aligning to TRBD1. Germline CDR1 reads MNHNY; CDR2 reads SVGAGI (reference sequence). J gave up 2 bases and V 5 bases, and 1 base lay outside the gene matches. The CDR3 is 13 residues long. CDR3 loop: CASSRDRAYEQYF. CDR3 nucleotide sequence: TGTGCCAGCAGTCGGGACAGGGCCTACGAGCAGTACTTC.

The chain couples TRBV30 to TRBJ1-5; unclear D gene. CDR1 is GTSNPN and CDR2 is SVGIG in the germline V gene (reference sequence). Trimming removed 1 base at V and 10 bases at J, with 14 bases between. The CDR3 spans 13 residues. The CDR3 is CAWSASRVQPQHF. For the CDR3, the DNA is TGTGCCTGGAGTGCATCCCGCGTTCAACCCCAGCATTTT.

This chain connects TRBV4-2 to TRBJ1-6; no firm D call. Looked up from germline, CDR1 is LGHNA and CDR2 is YNFKEQ. Trimming stripped 0 bases from V and 7 bases from J, with 13 bases between. The CDR3 is 16 amino acids. The CDR3 loop is CASSQELPSSNSPLHF. The CDR3 nucleotides read TGTGCCAGCAGCCAAGAGCTACCGTCTTCGAATTCACCCCTCCACTTT.

The J gene is TRBJ1-6, the V gene TRBV27; 7 bases map to TRBD1. Losses at the gene ends were 0 bases for V and 8 bases for J; bases not matched to a gene: 1. Germline loops: CDR1 MNHEY, CDR2 SMNVEV (reference sequence). The CDR3 spans 14 residues. This CDR3 reads CASSLSGGDSPLHF. CDR3 DNA: TGTGCCAGCAGTTTATCAGGGGGCGATTCACCCCTCCACTTT.

This clone has just a few counts. Here the CDR3 reads CATVTGYEQYF. CDR3 in DNA: TGTGCTACAGTAACTGGTTACGAGCAGTACTTC. The chain couples TRBV6-6 to TRBJ2-7; no firm D call. Germline CDR1 is MNHNY and CDR2 is SVGAGI (reference sequence). This CDR3 spans 11 amino acids.

The V and J genes are TRBV21-1 and TRBJ1-1; no DNA check was done on the table's D call, TRBD1. TRBV21-1 is described as a pseudogene. The CDR3 has 18 residues. For the CDR3, the DNA is TGTGCCAGCAGCAAAGAGTTGGGACAGGGTTCCCGGTGCACTGAAGCTTTCTTT. Translation gives CASSKELGQGSRCTEAFF.

This chain links TRBV6-5 with TRBJ1-2; D unclear. The germline gives CDR1 MNHEY, CDR2 SVGAGI. The CDR3 loop spans 14 amino acids. The germline V and J ends were trimmed by 6 bases and 7 bases, with 18 bases remaining between them. CDR3 region: CASSQTTNPSGYTF. The CDR3 region has the DNA TGTGCCAGCAGCCAAACCACCAACCCGAGTGGCTACACCTTC.

This chain connects TRBV29-1 to TRBJ1-1; no clear D gene. The CDR3 covers 12 residues. With 2 bases removed from V and 1 base from J, the gap between germline ends came to 5 bases. The germline CDR1 and CDR2 sequences are SQVTM and ANQGSEA. DNA of the CDR3: TGCAGCGTTGAAACAGAGAACACTGAAGCTTTCTTT. Encoded protein: CSVETENTEAFF.

This chain links TRBV6-2 or TRBV6-3 with TRBJ1-4; D gene uncertain. Per the germline V gene, CDR1 is MNHEY and CDR2 is SVGEGT. V dropped 1 base and J dropped 14 bases, with 17 bases sitting between them. CDR3 length: 14 residues. The CDR3 spells CASSYFSWADNLFF. DNA of the CDR3: TGTGCCAGCAGTTACTTCTCTTGGGCAGACAATCTGTTTTTT.

The genes are TRBV7-3 and TRBJ2-1, with 8 bases that match TRBD2. Germline-derived CDR1 and CDR2 are SGHTA and FQGTGA. V dropped 5 bases and J dropped 2; count of bases not matched to a gene: 8. The CDR3 is 16 residues long. CDR3 sequence (DNA): TGTGCCAGCAGCCTGACAGCGGGAGCAACCTACAATGAGCAGTTCTTC. Translating it yields CASSLTAGATYNEQFF.

This clone has a single count. The chain is built from TRBV28 and TRBJ1-5; D gene uncertain. This CDR3 region has 15 residues. Germline CDR1 and CDR2: MDHEN and SYDVKM. V gave up 3 bases and J gave up 0 bases, with 9 bases separating them. As DNA, the CDR3 is TGTGCCAGCAGTTTTTTTCAGGATAGCAATCAGCCCCAGCATTTT. It yields the protein CASSFFQDSNQPQHF.

The V call is TRBV6-5, the J call TRBJ1-4; weak D call: TRBD1 (6 bases). Germline-derived CDR1 and CDR2 are MNHEY and SVGAGI. V gave up 0 bases and J gave up 8 bases, with 13 bases separating them. The CDR3 covers 15 residues. CDR3 protein: CASSYSTGRGEKLFF. The CDR3 DNA reads as TGTGCCAGCAGTTACTCTACAGGGAGAGGGGAAAAACTGTTTTTT.

This clone has a single count. V gene TRBV30 combines with J gene TRBJ1-1; D call uncertain. V lost 2 bases and J 10 bases, leaving 14 bases between the germline ends. The CDR3 length is 12 residues. Germline loops: CDR1 GTSNPN, CDR2 SVGIG (reference sequence). Here the CDR3 reads CAWSISGLVAFF. The CDR3 bases are TGTGCCTGGAGTATCTCCGGACTGGTAGCTTTCTTT. Together with reference TRBV30 and TRBJ1-1, the CDR3 gives the full variable domain: SQTIHQWPATLVQPVGSPLSLECTVEGTSNPNLYWYRQAAGRGLQLLFYSVGIGQISSEVPQNLSASRPQDRQFILSSKKLLLSDSGFYLCAWSISGLVAFFGQGTRLTVV.

The chain links TRBV19 to TRBJ1-5; TRBD1 matches 7 bases. Germline loops: CDR1 LNHDA, CDR2 SQIVND (reference sequence). CDR3 size: 18 residues. The J segment lost 2 bases and the V segment lost 3 bases, leaving 13 bases of the junction unmatched. The CDR3 nucleotides are TGTGCCAGTAGTATTCGGGCAGGGGGAAATGATGGCAATCAGCCCCAGCATTTT. Its translation: CASSIRAGGNDGNQPQHF. The full variable domain, rest sourced from reference TRBV19 and TRBJ1-5, is DGGITQSPKYLFRKEGQNVTLSCEQNLNHDAMYWYRQDPGQGLRLIYYSQIVNDFQKGDIAEGYSVSREKKESFPLTVTSAQKNPTAFYLCASSIRAGGNDGNQPQHFGDGTRLSIL.

This sequence joins TRBV6-2 or TRBV6-3 and TRBJ2-7; 7 bases agree with TRBD1. The CDR3 is made up of 14 amino acids. V shed 5 bases, J shed 1 base, and the junction held 5 bases outside the gene matches. CDR1 and CDR2 from the germline V gene are MNHEY and SVGEGT. The chain's CDR3 is CASSGTVKSYEQYF. CDR3 nucleotide sequence: TGTGCCAGCAGTGGGACAGTGAAGTCCTACGAGCAGTACTTC.

V is TRBV28 and J is TRBJ1-2; D is unclear. There are 13 residues in the CDR3. Germline values: CDR1 MDHEN, CDR2 SYDVKM. Trimming removed 3 bases from V and 3 bases from J, with 8 bases in between. CDR3 amino acids: CASSFGRYYGYTF. As DNA, the CDR3 is TGTGCCAGCAGTTTCGGGAGATACTATGGCTACACCTTC.

The chain has TRBV25-1 and TRBJ2-1; 10 nucleotides line up with TRBD2. This CDR3 region has 15 residues. Looked up from germline, CDR1 is MGHDK and CDR2 is SYGVNS. The J segment lost 8 bases and the V segment lost 1 base, leaving 5 bases of the junction unmatched. The CDR3 DNA is TGTGCCAGCAGTGAATCCCTAGCGGGAGTGGATGAGCAGTTCTTC. The encoded protein is CASSESLAGVDEQFF.

As concerns this clone: Other DNA sequences in this specimen translate into the identical CDR3. This rearrangement joins TRBV29-1 to TRBJ2-7; 9 bases fit TRBD1. The V gene's germline CDR1 is SQVTM and CDR2 ANQGSEA. J gave up 4 bases and V 7 bases, and 5 bases lay outside the gene matches. The CDR3 runs 12 residues. Written as DNA, the CDR3 is TGCAGCGCCTCGGGACAGGGATACGAGCAGTACTTC. Translated: CSASGQGYEQYF.

The V call is TRBV9, the J call TRBJ1-1, with a weak D call TRBD1 (6 bases). The CDR3 covers 17 residues. Trimming pared 4 bases from V and 2 bases from J, leaving 21 bases between. CDR1 is SGDLS, CDR2 YYNGEE, per germline. Here the CDR3 reads CASSTEQGFVANTEAFF. In nucleotides, the CDR3 is TGTGCCAGCAGCACCGAACAGGGTTTCGTCGCTAACACTGAAGCTTTCTTT.

The rearrangement joins TRBV5-1 to TRBJ2-1, with 11 bases that match TRBD1. With V trimmed by 7 bases and J by 8 bases, 5 bases remained unmatched. This CDR3 contains 13 residues. In germline, CDR1 is SGHRS, CDR2 YFSETQ. The CDR3 coding sequence is TGCGCCAGCGGTCGGACAGGGGGCGATGAGCAGTTCTTC. Its translation is CASGRTGGDEQFF.

The J gene is TRBJ2-7, the V gene TRBV6-5; TRBD2 might be the D (6 bases). This CDR3 has 13 amino acids. In germline, CDR1 is MNHEY, CDR2 SVGAGI. Trimming took off 7 bases at V and 4 bases at J, with 14 bases between the two ends. The CDR3 DNA reads TGTGCCAGCAATAACGGGAGAGGGTACGAGCAGTACTTC. Translated: CASNNGRGYEQYF.